These 16 T cell receptor beta chains were sequenced from one sample in a study of blood T cell repertoires in COVID-19. Profiling relied on immunoSEQ multiplex PCR, and the TCRdb table lists in-frame clones only, not all of them. The sample carries fewer than 250,000 clones, about 85% recorded once. Sequencing was carried out using peripheral blood. These receptors were collected from an older woman with active or convalescent COVID-19.

The chain links TRBV29-1 to TRBJ2-3, with 8 bases that match TRBD2. The V gene end was trimmed by 1 base and the J gene end by 2 bases; junction bases not matched to a gene: 5. CDR1 is SQVTM, CDR2 ANQGSEA, per germline. There are 15 residues in the CDR3. CDR3 residues: CSVEVPAGDTDTQYF. CDR3 nucleotides: TGCAGCGTTGAAGTCCCAGCGGGAGACACAGATACGCAGTATTTT.

J is TRBJ2-7 and V is TRBV3-1 (or the pseudogene TRBV3-2); 10 bases fit TRBD2. Looked up from germline, CDR1 is LGHDT and CDR2 is YNNKEL (reference sequence). J was trimmed by 2 bases and V by 4 bases; bases with no gene match: 14. This CDR3 has 18 residues. CDR3 sequence reads: CASSLLAGGSPFTYEQYF. In nucleotides, the CDR3 is TGTGCCAGCAGCCTATTAGCGGGAGGCTCCCCCTTTACCTACGAGCAGTACTTC.

The V call is TRBV6-5, the J call TRBJ2-7; TRBD1 matches at 9 bases. With V trimmed by 7 bases and J by 3 bases, 7 bases remained unmatched. CDR3 length: 14 residues. Germline values: CDR1 MNHEY, CDR2 SVGAGI. CDR3 region: CASNRGQGVYEQYV. Here the CDR3 DNA reads TGTGCCAGCAACAGGGGACAGGGCGTCTACGAGCAGTACGTC.

The V call is TRBV10-2, the J call TRBJ2-7; D perhaps matches TRBD2 (6 bases). The CDR3 covers 13 residues. Germline CDR1 reads WSHSY; CDR2 reads SAAADI. Trimming left V 7 bases short and J 5 bases short, with 15 bases between. CDR3 residues: CASTMTSRNEQYF. The CDR3 DNA follows: TGCGCCAGCACTATGACTAGTCGGAACGAGCAGTACTTC.

The chain links TRBV2 to TRBJ1-4; D possibly corresponds to TRBD1 (5 bases). This CDR3 comprises 15 residues. V dropped 8 bases and J dropped 8 bases, with 21 bases sitting between them. The germline V gene has CDR1 SNHLY and CDR2 FYNNEI. The chain's CDR3 is CASGGGTGKREKLFF. The CDR3, as DNA: TGTGCCAGCGGCGGTGGTACAGGCAAAAGGGAAAAACTGTTTTTT.

This chain joins TRBV28 and TRBJ2-2, with 10 positions matching TRBD2. In germline, CDR1 is MDHEN, CDR2 SYDVKM. The CDR3 sequence is 12 residues long. CDR3 bases: TGTGGAAGCGGGGGGGACACCGGGGAGCTGTTTTTT. Translated, it gives CGSGGDTGELFF.

The rearrangement uses TRBV3-1 (or the pseudogene TRBV3-2) and TRBJ2-7; no firm D call. This CDR3 has 15 residues. Trimming removed 2 bases from V and 2 bases from J, with 13 bases in between. Germline loops: CDR1 LGHDT, CDR2 YNNKEL (reference sequence). Here the CDR3 reads CASSQMFAAPYEQYF. In DNA form, the CDR3 reads TGTGCCAGCAGCCAAATGTTTGCGGCGCCCTACGAGCAGTACTTC.

This chain connects TRBV3-1 (or the pseudogene TRBV3-2) to TRBJ2-1; 10 bases map to TRBD2. With V trimmed by 2 bases and J by 0 bases, 10 bases remained unmatched. This CDR3 has 19 residues. The germline V gene encodes CDR1 LGHDT and CDR2 YNNKEL (reference sequence). CDR3 DNA sequence: TGTGCCAGCAGCCAACAGAGACTAGCGGGTAGAAGCTCCTACAATGAGCAGTTCTTC. Its protein is CASSQQRLAGRSSYNEQFF.

The V and J genes are TRBV2 and TRBJ1-5, with D perhaps matching TRBD1 (5 bases). Germline CDR1 and CDR2: SNHLY and FYNNEI. The CDR3 runs 15 residues. Trimming shortened V by 6 bases and J by 4 bases, and 16 bases separated the two germline ends. This CDR3 reads CASRGVGSENQPQHF. CDR3 DNA: TGTGCCAGCAGGGGGGTCGGGAGTGAAAATCAGCCCCAGCATTTT.

This CDR3 is CASSFGTGNTGELFF. CDR3 coding DNA: TGTGCCAGCAGCTTTGGGACAGGGAACACCGGGGAGCTGTTTTTT. The chain recombines TRBV5-6 with TRBJ2-2; 8 bases map to TRBD1. Germline lookup yields CDR1 SGHDT and CDR2 YYEEEE. The CDR3 covers 15 residues. V shed 2 bases and J 1 base; nucleotides not matched to a gene: 1.

This rearrangement joins TRBV10-3 to TRBJ2-7; D is undetermined. V was trimmed by 4 bases and J by 0 bases, leaving 7 bases between them. The germline V gene encodes CDR1 ENHRY and CDR2 SYGVKD. The CDR3 spans 13 residues. In DNA, the CDR3 is TGTGCCATCAGTGGACGGAGCTCCTACGAGCAGTACTTC. This sequence encodes CAISGRSSYEQYF.

The chain combines TRBV11-3 with TRBJ2-7, with 9 bases matching TRBD2. Germline trimming cut 5 bases from V and 3 bases from J; bases unmatched to any gene: 8. Germline values: CDR1 SGHNT, CDR2 YENEEA. The CDR3 has 15 residues. CDR3 residues: CASSGRTSVVYEQYF. The CDR3 region has the DNA TGTGCCAGCAGCGGACGGACTAGCGTTGTCTACGAGCAGTACTTC.

V gene TRBV19 combines with J gene TRBJ2-2; 9 bases match TRBD2. This CDR3 comprises 18 residues. Germline V gene sequence: CDR1 LNHDA, CDR2 SQIVND (reference sequence). Germline trimming cut 3 bases from V and 2 bases from J; bases unmatched to any gene: 10. CDR3 bases: TGTGCCAGTAGTATCGTTCACCTAGCGGGACAAAACACCGGGGAGCTGTTTTTT. It encodes CASSIVHLAGQNTGELFF.

The genes are TRBV19 and TRBJ1-5, with D perhaps matching TRBD1 (6 bases). Germline values: CDR1 LNHDA, CDR2 SQIVND (reference sequence). V was pared by 4 bases and J by 7 bases, with 14 bases between. The CDR3 is made up of 14 amino acids. The CDR3 here is CASSTRQVEQPQHF. In DNA, the CDR3 is TGTGCCAGTAGTACACGACAGGTAGAGCAGCCCCAGCATTTT.

The J gene is TRBJ1-1, the V gene TRBV5-4, with a possible D match to TRBD1 (6 bases). Trimming stripped 4 bases from V and 5 bases from J, with 15 bases between. CDR1 and CDR2 from the germline V gene are SGHNT and YYREEE (reference sequence). The CDR3 is made up of 14 amino acids. The CDR3 nucleotides are TGTGCCAGCAGCGGGGGCCAGGGGTGGACTGAAGCTTTCTTT. Its translation: CASSGGQGWTEAFF.

The chain joins TRBV4-1 to TRBJ1-2; D is uncertain. Germline CDR1 MGHRA, CDR2 YSYEKL. The CDR3 length is 14 residues. Trimming pared 0 bases from V and 8 bases from J, leaving 13 bases between. The CDR3 reads CASSQDRQVRGYTF. The DNA of the CDR3 is TGCGCCAGCAGCCAAGATCGGCAGGTTAGGGGCTACACCTTC.